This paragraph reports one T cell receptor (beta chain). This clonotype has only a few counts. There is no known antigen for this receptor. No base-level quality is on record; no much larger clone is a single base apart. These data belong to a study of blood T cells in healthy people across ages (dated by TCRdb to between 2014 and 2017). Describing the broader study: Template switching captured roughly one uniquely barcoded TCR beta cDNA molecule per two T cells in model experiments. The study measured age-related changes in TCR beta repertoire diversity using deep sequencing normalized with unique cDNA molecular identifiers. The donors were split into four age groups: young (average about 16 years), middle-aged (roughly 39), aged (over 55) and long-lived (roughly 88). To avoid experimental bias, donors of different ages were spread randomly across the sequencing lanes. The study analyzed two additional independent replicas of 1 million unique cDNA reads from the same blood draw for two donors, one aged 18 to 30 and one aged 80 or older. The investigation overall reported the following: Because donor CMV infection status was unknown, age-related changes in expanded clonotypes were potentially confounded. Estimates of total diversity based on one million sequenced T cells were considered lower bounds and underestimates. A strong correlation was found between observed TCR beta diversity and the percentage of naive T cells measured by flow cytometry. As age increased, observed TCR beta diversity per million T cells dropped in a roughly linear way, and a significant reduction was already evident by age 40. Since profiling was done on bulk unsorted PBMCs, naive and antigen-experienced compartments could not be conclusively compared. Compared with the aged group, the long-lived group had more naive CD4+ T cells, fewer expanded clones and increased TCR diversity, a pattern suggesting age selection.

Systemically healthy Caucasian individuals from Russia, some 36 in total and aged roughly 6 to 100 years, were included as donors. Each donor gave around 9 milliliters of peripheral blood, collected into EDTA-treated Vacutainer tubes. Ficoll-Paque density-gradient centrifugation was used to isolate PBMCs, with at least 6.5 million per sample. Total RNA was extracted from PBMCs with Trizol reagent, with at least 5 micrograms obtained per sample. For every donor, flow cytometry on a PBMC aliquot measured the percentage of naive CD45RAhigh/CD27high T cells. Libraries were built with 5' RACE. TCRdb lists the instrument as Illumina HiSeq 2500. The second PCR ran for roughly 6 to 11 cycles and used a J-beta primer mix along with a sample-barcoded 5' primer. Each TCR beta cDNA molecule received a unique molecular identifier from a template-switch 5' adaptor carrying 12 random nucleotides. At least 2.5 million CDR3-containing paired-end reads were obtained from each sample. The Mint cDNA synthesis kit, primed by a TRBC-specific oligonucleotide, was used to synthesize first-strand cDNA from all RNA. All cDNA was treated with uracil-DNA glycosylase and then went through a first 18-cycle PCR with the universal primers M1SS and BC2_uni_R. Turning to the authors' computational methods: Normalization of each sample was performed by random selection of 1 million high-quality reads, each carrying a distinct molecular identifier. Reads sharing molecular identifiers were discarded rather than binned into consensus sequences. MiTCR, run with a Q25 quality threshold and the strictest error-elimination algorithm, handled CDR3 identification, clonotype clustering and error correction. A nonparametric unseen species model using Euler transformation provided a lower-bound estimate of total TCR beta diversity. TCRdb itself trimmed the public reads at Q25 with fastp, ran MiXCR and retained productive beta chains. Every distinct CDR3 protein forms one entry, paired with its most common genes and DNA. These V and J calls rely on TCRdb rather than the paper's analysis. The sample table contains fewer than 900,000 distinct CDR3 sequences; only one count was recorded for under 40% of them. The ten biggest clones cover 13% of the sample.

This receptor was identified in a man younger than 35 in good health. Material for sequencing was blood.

The nucleotide sequence is TGCAGTGCTGGGGACAGGGTTCAGCCCCAGCATTTT. The resulting protein is CSAGDRVQPQHF. The rearrangement joined TRBV20-1 to TRBJ1-5, with 9 middle bases fitting TRBD1. The germline V gene (reference sequence) supplies CDR1 DFQATT and CDR2 SNEGSKA. Measured from the cysteine to the phenylalanine, the CDR3 is 12 residues long. Only the CDR3 DNA stays, 36 bases, in frame from base 1. After removal of 5 bases from V and 6 bases from J, the junction retains 2 bases not matched to a gene.